Below, 19 T cell receptor beta chains from the same sample are listed, as sequenced in a study of cytomegalovirus exposure and HLA in healthy donors. PCR primers comprised 60 Vbeta and 13 Jbeta primers. TCRdb keeps only in-frame clones here, not all; method: immunoSEQ multiplex PCR. The sample consists of 150,000 to 200,000 clones, around 84% of them appearing once. Material: PBMCs. The source of these receptors is a man aged 50 to 60 in good health and CMV-seropositive.

The genes are TRBV27 and TRBJ2-5, with 11 bases lining up with TRBD2. The CDR3 runs 17 residues. V was pared by 4 bases and J by 5 bases, with 12 bases of the junction left unmatched. Germline CDR1 is MNHEY and CDR2 is SMNVEV (reference sequence). The CDR3 sequence is CASSYRRVAGGRETQYF. For the CDR3, the DNA is TGTGCCAGCAGTTACCGCCGGGTAGCGGGGGGGCGCGAGACCCAGTACTTC.

The chain couples TRBV2 to TRBJ2-5; 7 bases align to TRBD1. The CDR3 runs 14 residues. The trim removed 5 bases at V and 4 bases at J, leaving 7 bases unmatched. Germline V gives CDR1 SNHLY, CDR2 FYNNEI. This CDR3 reads CASSTRTGSETQYF. CDR3 bases: TGTGCCAGCAGTACCCGGACAGGTTCAGAGACCCAGTACTTC.

The genes are TRBV7-2 and TRBJ1-3, with 10 bases lining up with TRBD1. The CDR3 extends over 15 amino acids. The junction had 7 bases not matched to a gene; V was cut back by 4 bases and J by 7 bases. In germline, CDR1 is SGHTA, CDR2 FQGNSA. DNA of the CDR3: TGTGCCAGCAGCTCTCCGACAGGGGGCTTTAACACCATATATTTT. This encodes CASSSPTGGFNTIYF. The full variable domain, in which reference TRBV7-2 and TRBJ1-3 provide the parts outside the CDR3, is GAGVSQSPSNKVTEKGKDVELRCDPISGHTALYWYRQSLGQGLEFLIYFQGNSAPDKSGLPSDRFSAERTGGSVSTLTIQRTQQEDSAVYLCASSSPTGGFNTIYFGEGSWLTVV.

The chain couples TRBV29-1 to TRBJ1-1; 8 bases align to TRBD1. Germline V gene sequence: CDR1 SQVTM, CDR2 ANQGSEA. The CDR3 has 13 residues. J lost 2 bases, V lost 4 bases, and 3 bases had no gene match. For the CDR3, the DNA is TGCAGCGTTGGGGGGACAGGTAACACTGAAGCTTTCTTT. Encoded protein: CSVGGTGNTEAFF.

The chain recombines TRBV13 with TRBJ1-2; TRBD1 matches at 7 bases. In germline, CDR1 is PRHDT, CDR2 FYEKMQ (reference sequence). This CDR3 contains 14 residues. Trimming removed 5 bases from V and 4 bases from J; junction bases left unmatched: 7. CDR3 nucleotides: TGTGCCAGCAGCCTCCGACAGGGAAGCTATGGCTACACCTTC. Translated: CASSLRQGSYGYTF.

V is TRBV6-1 and J is TRBJ2-2, with 8 bases identical to TRBD2. Germline-derived CDR1 and CDR2 are MNHNS and SASEGT. This CDR3 comprises 15 residues. Trimming at V came to 6 bases and at J to 4 bases, leaving 7 bases not matched to a gene. Written as DNA, the CDR3 is TGTGCCAGCAGGGGAGCGGGGGCTGCCACCGGGGAGCTGTTTTTT. Its translation: CASRGAGAATGELFF.

The chain recombines TRBV5-1 with TRBJ1-1, with D uncertain. This CDR3 has 14 amino acids. Germline CDR1 is SGHRS and CDR2 is YFSETQ. V was pared by 1 base and J by 1 base, with 8 bases between. This CDR3 is CASSLSQANTEAFF. CDR3 coding DNA: TGCGCCAGCAGCTTGTCCCAAGCGAACACTGAAGCTTTCTTT.

CDR3 bases: TGCAGCGTCCGTAGGGACAATTTCGGTAATGAAGCTTTCTTT. It specifies CSVRRDNFGNEAFF. This chain links TRBV29-1 with TRBJ1-1, with a possible D match to TRBD1 (6 bases). Trimming removed 6 bases at V and 7 bases at J, with 21 bases between. From germline, CDR1 is SQVTM and CDR2 ANQGSEA. This CDR3 has 14 amino acids.

The V gene is TRBV11-3, the J gene TRBJ2-5; maybe TRBD2 (6 bases). This CDR3 is built from 13 residues. Per the germline V gene, CDR1 is SGHNT and CDR2 is YENEEA. Trimming pared 1 base from V and 5 bases from J, leaving 8 bases between. CDR3 sequence reads: CASSLGRAETQYF. Here the CDR3 DNA reads TGTGCCAGCAGCTTAGGGAGGGCCGAGACCCAGTACTTC.

The chain recombines TRBV2 with TRBJ2-1; D is perhaps TRBD2 (5 bases). The ends were cut back, 3 bases at V and 0 bases at J, with 9 bases in the middle. Per germline, CDR1 SNHLY and CDR2 FYNNEI. CDR3 length: 15 amino acids. CDR3 protein: CASSDLGSSYNEQFF. The CDR3 DNA reads TGTGCCAGCAGTGATCTGGGGAGCTCCTACAATGAGCAGTTCTTC.

This clone was observed a few times. The chain is built from TRBV2 and TRBJ1-4; D gene uncertain. Trimming took 0 bases from V and 3 from J, leaving 14 bases between them. Germline assignment: CDR1 SNHLY and CDR2 FYNNEI. There are 17 residues in the CDR3. CDR3 residues: CASSEALSAGSNEKLFF. The CDR3 nucleotides read TGTGCCAGCAGTGAAGCGCTTTCGGCGGGGTCTAATGAAAAACTGTTTTTT.

The J gene is TRBJ1-2, the V gene TRBV30; 8 bases are a match to TRBD1. The CDR3 totals 13 residues. Germline-derived CDR1 and CDR2 are GTSNPN and SVGIG (reference sequence). V shed 5 bases and J 4 bases; nucleotides not matched to a gene: 6. The CDR3 coding sequence is TGTGCCTGGTCAGGGGGCGCAGGCTATGGCTACACCTTC. Amino acids: CAWSGGAGYGYTF.

V gene TRBV5-1 combines with J gene TRBJ2-5, with 11 positions matching TRBD1. Germline V CDR1 and CDR2: SGHRS, YFSETQ. This CDR3 spans 18 amino acids. With V trimmed by 1 base and J by 0 bases, 8 bases remained unmatched. CDR3 bases: TGCGCCAGCAGCTTGAGGGACAGGGGGACCACCTACCAAGAGACCCAGTACTTC. Translating it yields CASSLRDRGTTYQETQYF.

The V gene is TRBV9, the J gene TRBJ2-2; maybe TRBD2 (5 bases). The CDR3 is made up of 17 amino acids. Germline-derived CDR1 and CDR2 are SGDLS and YYNGEE. V lost 0 bases and J lost 3, with 15 bases in between. The CDR3 nucleotides are TGTGCCAGCAGCGTAGGGCCGGGGATCGGGGACACCGGGGAGCTGTTTTTT. It yields the protein CASSVGPGIGDTGELFF.

The chain joins TRBV27 to TRBJ2-2; tentative D call: TRBD1 (7 bases). This CDR3 region has 17 residues. Germline CDR1 and CDR2: MNHEY and SMNVEV (reference sequence). The V end lost 5 bases, the J end lost 1 base, and 17 bases lay between the germline ends. The CDR3 DNA is TGTGCCAGCAGTCTCCTGTCAGGGGGGTGGAACACCGGGGAGCTGTTTTTT. Amino acids: CASSLLSGGWNTGELFF.

This clone appeared a single time. The rearrangement links TRBV9 to TRBJ1-1; D unresolved. V gave up 0 bases and J gave up 4 bases, with 10 bases separating them. Germline assignment: CDR1 SGDLS and CDR2 YYNGEE. This CDR3 spans 14 amino acids. CDR3 sequence (DNA): TGTGCCAGCAGCGTAGGGACTATGGCCACTGAAGCTTTCTTT. Amino acid sequence: CASSVGTMATEAFF.

J is TRBJ2-7 and V is TRBV30; the D gene is possibly TRBD1 (6 bases). The CDR3 totals 14 residues. Trimming took 2 bases from V and 2 from J, leaving 13 bases between them. The V gene's germline CDR1 is GTSNPN and CDR2 SVGIG (reference sequence). CDR3: CAWSQQGRPYEQYV. CDR3 bases: TGTGCCTGGAGTCAGCAGGGGCGACCCTACGAGCAGTACGTC.

The V call is TRBV5-1, the J call TRBJ2-1; D remains ambiguous. Trimming left V 3 bases short and J 6 bases short, with 10 bases between. Germline loops: CDR1 SGHRS, CDR2 YFSETQ. The CDR3 covers 13 residues. CDR3 nucleotide sequence: TGCGCCAGCAGCTCTAGACCGGTCAATGAGCAGTTCTTC. Protein: CASSSRPVNEQFF.

The chain uses TRBV12-5 and TRBJ2-7; a weak D match, TRBD1 (6 bases). Germline lookup yields CDR1 LGHNT and CDR2 FRNRAP. The length of the CDR3 is 14 residues. The ends were cut back, 8 bases at V and 2 bases at J, with 16 bases in the middle. CDR3 sequence (DNA): TGTGCTAGTCCCGGACAGTGGATGACCTACGAGCAGTACGTC. Protein: CASPGQWMTYEQYV.